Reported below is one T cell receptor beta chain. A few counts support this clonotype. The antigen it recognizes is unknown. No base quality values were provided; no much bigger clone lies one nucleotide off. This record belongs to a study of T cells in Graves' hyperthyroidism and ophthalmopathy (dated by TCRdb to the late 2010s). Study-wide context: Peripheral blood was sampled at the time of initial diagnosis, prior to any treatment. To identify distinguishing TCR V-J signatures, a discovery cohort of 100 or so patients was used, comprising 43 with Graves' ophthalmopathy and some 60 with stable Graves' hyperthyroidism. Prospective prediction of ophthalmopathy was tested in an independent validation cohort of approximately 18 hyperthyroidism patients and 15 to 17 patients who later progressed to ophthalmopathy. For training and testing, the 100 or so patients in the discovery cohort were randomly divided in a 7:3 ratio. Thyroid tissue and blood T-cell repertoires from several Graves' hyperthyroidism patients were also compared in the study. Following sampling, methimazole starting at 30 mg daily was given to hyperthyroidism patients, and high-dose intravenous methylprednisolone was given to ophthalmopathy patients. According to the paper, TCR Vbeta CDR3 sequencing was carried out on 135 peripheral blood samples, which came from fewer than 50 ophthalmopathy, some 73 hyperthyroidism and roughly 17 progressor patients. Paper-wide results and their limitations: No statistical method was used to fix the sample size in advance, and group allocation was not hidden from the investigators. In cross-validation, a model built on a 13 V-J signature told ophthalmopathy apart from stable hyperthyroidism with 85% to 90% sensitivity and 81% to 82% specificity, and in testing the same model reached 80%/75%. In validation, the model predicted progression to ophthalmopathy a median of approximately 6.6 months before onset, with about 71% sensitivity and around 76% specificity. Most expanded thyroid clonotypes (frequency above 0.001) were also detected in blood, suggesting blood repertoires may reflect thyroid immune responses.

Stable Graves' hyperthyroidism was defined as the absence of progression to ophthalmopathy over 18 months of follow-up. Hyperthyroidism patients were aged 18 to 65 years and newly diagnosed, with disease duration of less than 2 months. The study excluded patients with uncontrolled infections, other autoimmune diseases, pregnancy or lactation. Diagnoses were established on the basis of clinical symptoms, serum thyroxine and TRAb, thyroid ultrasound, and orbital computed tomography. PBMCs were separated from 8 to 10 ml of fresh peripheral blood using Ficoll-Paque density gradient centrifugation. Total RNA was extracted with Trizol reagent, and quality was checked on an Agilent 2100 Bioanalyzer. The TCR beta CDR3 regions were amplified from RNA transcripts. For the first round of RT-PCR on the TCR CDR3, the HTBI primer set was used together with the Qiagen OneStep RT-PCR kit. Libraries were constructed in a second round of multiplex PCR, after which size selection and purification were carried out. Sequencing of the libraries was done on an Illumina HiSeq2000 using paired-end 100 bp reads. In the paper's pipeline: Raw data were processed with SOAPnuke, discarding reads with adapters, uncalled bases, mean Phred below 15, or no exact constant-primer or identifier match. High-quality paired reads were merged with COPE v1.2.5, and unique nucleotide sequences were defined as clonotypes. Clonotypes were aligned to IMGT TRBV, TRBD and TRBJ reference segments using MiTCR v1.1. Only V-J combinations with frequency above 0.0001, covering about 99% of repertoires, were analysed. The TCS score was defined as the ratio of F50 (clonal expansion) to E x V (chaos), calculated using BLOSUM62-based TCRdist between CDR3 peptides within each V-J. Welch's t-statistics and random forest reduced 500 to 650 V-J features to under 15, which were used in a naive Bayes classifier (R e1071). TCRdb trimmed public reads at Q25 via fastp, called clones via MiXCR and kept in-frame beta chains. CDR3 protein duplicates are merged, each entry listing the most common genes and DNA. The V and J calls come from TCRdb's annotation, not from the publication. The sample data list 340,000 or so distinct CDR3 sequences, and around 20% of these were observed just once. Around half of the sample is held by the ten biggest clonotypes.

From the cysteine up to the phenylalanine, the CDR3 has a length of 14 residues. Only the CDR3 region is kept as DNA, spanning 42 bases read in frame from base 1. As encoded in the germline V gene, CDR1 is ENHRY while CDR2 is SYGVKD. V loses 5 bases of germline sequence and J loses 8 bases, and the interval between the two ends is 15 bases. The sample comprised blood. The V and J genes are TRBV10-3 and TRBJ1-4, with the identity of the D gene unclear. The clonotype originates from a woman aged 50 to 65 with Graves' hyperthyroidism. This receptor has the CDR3 CAISPSWPAEKLFF. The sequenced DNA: TGTGCCATCAGTCCCTCATGGCCTGCCGAAAAACTGTTTTTT.